The rows below give T cell receptor beta chains drawn from one sample of a study of blood T cells in healthy people across ages. TCRdb reprocessed the 5' RACE reads via MiXCR and lists one record per CDR3 protein. Of over a million distinct CDR3 sequences in the sample, less than 50% were seen once. Sequences were obtained from blood. The receptors were sampled from a woman aged 55-70 years in good health. CDR3s include the opening cysteine and the closing phenylalanine or tryptophan. A D gene is named only where the DNA matches it firmly. Clone size is shown for a subset of rows, as once, few, many or a class of expanded clone.

clone_size,d_call,j_call,v_call,cdr3_nt,cdr3_aa
few,.,TRBJ2-4,TRBV25-1,TGTGCCAGCAGTGGAGCATGGGGAGCCAAAAACATTCAGTACTTC,CASSGAWGAKNIQYF
.,.,TRBJ2-7,TRBV13,TGTGCCAGCAGCGCCCCGGGCACTTCCTACGAGCAGTACTTC,CASSAPGTSYEQYF
.,.,TRBJ2-5,TRBV25-1,TGTGCCAGCAGTGTGGGGGAAGAGCAAGAGACCCAGTACTTC,CASSVGEEQETQYF
.,.,TRBJ2-3,TRBV5-1,TGCGCCAGCAGCTTCGTAGCGGACCACACAGATACGCAGTATTTT,CASSFVADHTDTQYF
.,.,TRBJ2-7,TRBV7-9,TGTGCCAGCAGCCCTCAGGGTGGGGGCGACTACGAGCAGTACTTC,CASSPQGGGDYEQYF
.,.,TRBJ2-7,TRBV20-1,TGCAGTGCTAGGAGCCTTAGCGCTTACAATGAGCAGTACTTC,CSARSLSAYNEQYF
.,.,TRBJ2-7,TRBV7-2,TGTGCCAGCAGCCACCTGGGCGTTTACGAGCAGTACTTC,CASSHLGVYEQYF
many,.,TRBJ2-7,TRBV29-1,TGCAGCATCGAGCGGGCAGGATCCACGAGCTCCTACGAGCAGTACTTC,CSIERAGSTSSYEQYF
few,.,TRBJ2-1,TRBV27,TGTGCCAGCAGACCCAAACAGGGTTCCTACAATGAGCAGTTCTTC,CASRPKQGSYNEQFF
.,.,TRBJ2-5,TRBV7-9,TGTGCCAGCAGCCCTTTCCCCGGGGCAGCCCTCCGGTCGGAGACCCAGTACTTC,CASSPFPGAALRSETQYF
once,TRBD1,TRBJ1-2,TRBV28,TGTGCCAGCAGACCGTTACAGGGGTACGATGGCCACACCTTC,CASRPLQGYDGHTF
.,TRBD1,TRBJ2-7,TRBV6-5,TGTGCCAGCAGGAGGACAGGATTATCTTGGGAGCAGTACTTC,CASRRTGLSWEQYF
few,.,TRBJ2-7,TRBV27,TGTGCCAGCAGCTTATGGGGAACCTACGAGCAGTACTTC,CASSLWGTYEQYF
few,.,TRBJ2-7,TRBV6-5,TGTGCCAGCCTAGGACGAGGGGCGGGAGAGCAGTACTTC,CASLGRGAGEQYF
.,.,TRBJ1-4,TRBV11-3,TGTGCCAGCAGCGAAGGTCGAGGAGCGGAGAATGAAAAACTGTTTTTT,CASSEGRGAENEKLFF
.,.,TRBJ2-1,TRBV27,TGTGCCAGCGGGGAAGGGTTGGGCGCTAACCGCAATGAGCAGTTCTTC,CASGEGLGANRNEQFF
.,.,TRBJ1-5,TRBV6-5,TGTGCCAGCAGTTACAATAGCAATCAGCCCCAGCATTTT,CASSYNSNQPQHF
few,.,TRBJ2-1,TRBV29-1,.,CSVGAGSLFF
.,TRBD2,TRBJ2-7,TRBV15,TGTGCCACCAGCGGTAGGACTAGGGGCTACGAGCAGTACTTC,CATSGRTRGYEQYF
.,.,TRBJ2-5,TRBV3-1,TGTGCCAGGCCGAGGCTAACTTGGACACAAGAGACCCAGTACTTC,CARPRLTWTQETQYF
.,.,TRBJ1-1,TRBV6-2/TRBV6-3,TGTGCCAGCAGCTACAGGGAGAAGACTGAAGCTTTCTTT,CASSYREKTEAFF
.,TRBD2,TRBJ2-3,TRBV12-3/TRBV12-4,TGTGCCCTAGTTTCGCTTGCCGGACTAGCGGGAACGCAGTATTTT,CALVSLAGLAGTQYF
.,.,TRBJ1-1,TRBV7-2,TGTGCCAGCAGCGCCGGACACAAGAACACTGAAGCTTTCTTT,CASSAGHKNTEAFF
few,.,TRBJ2-7,TRBV15,TGTGCCACCGCCGGAACGACCTACGAGCAGTACTTC,CATAGTTYEQYF
.,.,TRBJ2-6,TRBV30,TGTGCCTGGGGGACAGGGGCCAACGTCCTGACTTTC,CAWGTGANVLTF
.,TRBD2,TRBJ2-5,TRBV12-3/TRBV12-4,TGTGCCAGCAGTTTAGAATCTAGCGGGATCCATGAGCAGTACTTC,CASSLESSGIHEQYF
few,TRBD1,TRBJ1-2,TRBV10-2,TGCGCCAGCAGTGACGGGACAGGGTTTGGCTACACCTTC,CASSDGTGFGYTF